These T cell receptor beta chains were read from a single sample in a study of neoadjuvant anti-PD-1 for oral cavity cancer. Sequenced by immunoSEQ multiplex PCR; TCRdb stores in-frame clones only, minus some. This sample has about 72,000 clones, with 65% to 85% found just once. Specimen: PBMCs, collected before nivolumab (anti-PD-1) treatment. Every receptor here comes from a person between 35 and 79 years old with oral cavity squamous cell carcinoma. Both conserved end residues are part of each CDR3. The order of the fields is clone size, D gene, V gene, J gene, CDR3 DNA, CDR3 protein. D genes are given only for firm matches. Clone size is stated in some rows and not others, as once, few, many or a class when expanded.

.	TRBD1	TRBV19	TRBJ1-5	TGTGCCAGTAGTATAGGCCAGACAGGGGGTTTTCCGCCCCAGCATTTT	CASSIGQTGGFPPQHF
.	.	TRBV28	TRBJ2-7	TGTGCCAGCAGTTTTCAATACGAGCAGTACTTC	CASSFQYEQYF
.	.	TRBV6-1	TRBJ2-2	TGTGCCAGCACTCGAAGCAGGAACACCGGGGAGCTGTTTTTT	CASTRSRNTGELFF
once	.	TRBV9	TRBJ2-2	TGTGCCAGCAGCGGACTGAACACCGGGGAGCTGTTTTTT	CASSGLNTGELFF
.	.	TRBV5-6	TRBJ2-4	TGTGCCAGCAGCGAGGCGGGTCAATTAGCCAAAAACATTCAGTACTTC	CASSEAGQLAKNIQYF
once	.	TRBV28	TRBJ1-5	TGTGCCAGCAGTTCATCTGTTCTTCTGAGGGGCAATCAGCCCCAGCATTTT	CASSSSVLLRGNQPQHF
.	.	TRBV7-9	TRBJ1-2	TGTGCCAGCAGCCCGGTGAGGGGCACCAACTATGGCTACACCTTC	CASSPVRGTNYGYTF
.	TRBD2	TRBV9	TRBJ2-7	TGTGCCAGCAGCGGATCCGGGACTAGAGGGTCCGAGCAGTACTTC	CASSGSGTRGSEQYF
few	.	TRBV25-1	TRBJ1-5	TGTGCCAGCAGTGGAGGGATTAGCAATCAGCCCCAGCATTTT	CASSGGISNQPQHF
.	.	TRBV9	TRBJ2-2	TGTGCCAGCAGCGTAGGGGGGGATCGGATCACCGGGGAGCTGTTTTTT	CASSVGGDRITGELFF
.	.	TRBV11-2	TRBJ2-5	TGTGCCAGCAGCTTAGGGGGCCAAGAGACCCAGTACTTC	CASSLGGQETQYF
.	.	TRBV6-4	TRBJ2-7	TGTGCCAGCAGTGAGGGAGTTGGGAACTCCAACGAGCAGTACTTC	CASSEGVGNSNEQYF
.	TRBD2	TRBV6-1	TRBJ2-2	TGTGCCAGCAGTGAAGGACTAGCGGGGAGCGGGGAGCTGTTTTTT	CASSEGLAGSGELFF
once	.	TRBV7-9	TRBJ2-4	TGTGCCAGCAGCCCCCTCCACCAAACATCAGCCAAAAACATTCAGTACTTC	CASSPLHQTSAKNIQYF
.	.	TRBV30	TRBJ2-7	TGTGCCTGGAGCGGGACCTACGAGCAGTACTTC	CAWSGTYEQYF
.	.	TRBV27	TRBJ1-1	TGTGCCAGCACCGGGAGAAAGAATGAAGCTTTCTTT	CASTGRKNEAFF
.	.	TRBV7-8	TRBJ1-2	TGTGCCAGCAGCTTAGGCGCCATCTCAGGCTACACCTTC	CASSLGAISGYTF
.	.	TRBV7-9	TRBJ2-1	TGTGCCAGCAGCTCCCGGGACGCCCGAACGACATACAATGAGCAGTTCTTC	CASSSRDARTTYNEQFF
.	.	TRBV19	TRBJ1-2	TGTGCCAGTAGCGGAGCCGGGGACGGCTCAGAGGGCTACACCTTC	CASSGAGDGSEGYTF
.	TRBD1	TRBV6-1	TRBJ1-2	TGTGCCAGCACCGACAGGGGGCATCGCTATGGCTACACCTTC	CASTDRGHRYGYTF
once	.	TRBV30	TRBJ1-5	TGTGCCTGGGGGGGAGGGGGTCAGCCCCAGCATTTT	CAWGGGGQPQHF
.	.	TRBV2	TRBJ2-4	TGTGCCAGCAGTGAAGGGGCTACAGGGTTAGCCAAAAACATTCAGTACTTC	CASSEGATGLAKNIQYF
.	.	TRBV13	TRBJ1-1	TGTGCCAGCACCCGTTCCCGAGGCACTGAAGCTTTCTTT	CASTRSRGTEAFF
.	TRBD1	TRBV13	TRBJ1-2	TGTGCCAGCAGCCGCTGGACAGGCTATGGCTACACCTTC	CASSRWTGYGYTF
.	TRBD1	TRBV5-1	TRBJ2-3	TGCGCCAGCAGCCCGGGACAGCGCACAGATACGCAGTATTTT	CASSPGQRTDTQYF